The rows below give T cell receptor beta chains drawn from one sample of a study of blood T cell repertoires in COVID-19. TCRdb keeps only in-frame clones here, not all; method: immunoSEQ multiplex PCR. This table has a few hundred thousand clones, about 90% appearing once. The sequencing input was PBMCs or T cells enriched from blood (not recorded which). All receptors come from a human donor in a cohort exposed to, infected with or recovered from COVID-19 (not recorded which). The donor label of this sample is uncertain. The CDR3 runs from the conserved cysteine through the conserved F or W. Fields, in order: J gene, D gene, clone size, V gene, CDR3 DNA, CDR3 protein. D genes are given only for firm matches. For some rows the clone size is stated as once, few or many, or as a class when expanded; others skip it.

j_call: TRBJ1-2
d_call: .
clone_size: .
v_call: TRBV11-2
cdr3_nt: TGTGCCAGCAGCTTAGAACATGGCAGTTCCTATGGCTACACCTTC
cdr3_aa: CASSLEHGSSYGYTF

j_call: TRBJ2-4
d_call: TRBD2
clone_size: .
v_call: TRBV19
cdr3_nt: TGTGCCAGTAGTATAAAAAGCGGGGGTCAGGGCATTCAGTACTTC
cdr3_aa: CASSIKSGGQGIQYF

j_call: TRBJ1-4
d_call: .
clone_size: .
v_call: TRBV5-1
cdr3_nt: TGCGCCTCCGGGGTAGGACAGCAGAATGAAAAACTGTTTTTT
cdr3_aa: CASGVGQQNEKLFF

j_call: TRBJ2-1
d_call: TRBD2
clone_size: .
v_call: TRBV11-1
cdr3_nt: TGTGCCAGCAGACCTTCTAGCGGGGGGGCCGGTCATGAGCAGTTCTTC
cdr3_aa: CASRPSSGGAGHEQFF

j_call: TRBJ1-1
d_call: .
clone_size: .
v_call: TRBV5-4
cdr3_nt: TGTGCCAGCAGCTTGATGGACAGCAACACTGAAGCTTTCTTT
cdr3_aa: CASSLMDSNTEAFF

j_call: TRBJ2-1
d_call: .
clone_size: .
v_call: TRBV4-1
cdr3_nt: TGCGCCAGCAGCCCCACCAGGGGGGTGCAGTTCTTC
cdr3_aa: CASSPTRGVQFF

j_call: TRBJ2-1
d_call: TRBD1
clone_size: .
v_call: TRBV6-5
cdr3_nt: TGTGCCAGCAGTTGGCCTGGACAGGGACGGAATGAGCAGTTCTTC
cdr3_aa: CASSWPGQGRNEQFF

j_call: TRBJ1-2
d_call: .
clone_size: .
v_call: TRBV6-2/TRBV6-3
cdr3_nt: TGTGCCAGCAGCCGCCGACAGACCTCCTATGGCTACACCTTC
cdr3_aa: CASSRRQTSYGYTF

j_call: TRBJ1-5
d_call: .
clone_size: .
v_call: TRBV3-1/TRBV3-2
cdr3_nt: TGTGCCAGCAGCCACTTCAGGGGAAGGGACAATCAGCCCCAGCATTTT
cdr3_aa: CASSHFRGRDNQPQHF

j_call: TRBJ1-1
d_call: .
clone_size: .
v_call: TRBV25-1
cdr3_nt: TGTGCCAGCAGTCTCAACAGGGCCCCCGAAGCTTTCTTT
cdr3_aa: CASSLNRAPEAFF

j_call: TRBJ1-4
d_call: TRBD1
clone_size: .
v_call: TRBV2
cdr3_nt: TGTGCCAGCAGGGAGGGACAGAAACTGTTTTTT
cdr3_aa: CASREGQKLFF

j_call: TRBJ2-4
d_call: .
clone_size: .
v_call: TRBV6-2/TRBV6-3
cdr3_nt: TGTGCCAGCAGCGCCCGCGAGAACATTCAGTACTTC
cdr3_aa: CASSARENIQYF

j_call: TRBJ1-1
d_call: .
clone_size: .
v_call: TRBV7-3
cdr3_nt: TGTGCCAGCAGCCTTAACAGGGACACTGAAGCTTTCTTT
cdr3_aa: CASSLNRDTEAFF

j_call: TRBJ2-7
d_call: TRBD1
clone_size: .
v_call: TRBV7-9
cdr3_nt: TGTGCCAGTCTGCAGGGGGCGGGAGAGCAGTACTTC
cdr3_aa: CASLQGAGEQYF

j_call: TRBJ2-7
d_call: TRBD1
clone_size: .
v_call: TRBV3-1/TRBV3-2
cdr3_nt: TGTGCCAGCAGTCCTTATCAACAGGGGGCCGTCTACGAGCAGTACTTC
cdr3_aa: CASSPYQQGAVYEQYF

j_call: TRBJ1-2
d_call: .
clone_size: .
v_call: TRBV7-9
cdr3_nt: TGTGCCACATCGACAGAGCAAGCCCTCTATGGCTACACCTTC
cdr3_aa: CATSTEQALYGYTF

j_call: TRBJ2-5
d_call: TRBD1
clone_size: .
v_call: TRBV11-2
cdr3_nt: TGTGCCAGCAGCTCCCCCCGACAGGGCGTGAAGACCCAGTACTTC
cdr3_aa: CASSSPRQGVKTQYF

j_call: TRBJ1-2
d_call: .
clone_size: .
v_call: TRBV14
cdr3_nt: TGTGCCAGCAGCCAAGATCTCGGCGGGAAGGCGAACTATGGCTACACCTTC
cdr3_aa: CASSQDLGGKANYGYTF

j_call: TRBJ2-2
d_call: TRBD1
clone_size: .
v_call: TRBV6-5
cdr3_nt: TGTGCCAGCAGTAGAGGACAGGGGGCGAGCGGGGAGCTGTTTTTT
cdr3_aa: CASSRGQGASGELFF

j_call: TRBJ1-4
d_call: .
clone_size: once
v_call: TRBV28
cdr3_nt: TGTGCCAGCAGTCTCGGGGGGACTAATGAAAAACTGTTTTTT
cdr3_aa: CASSLGGTNEKLFF

j_call: TRBJ1-1
d_call: TRBD1
clone_size: .
v_call: TRBV5-4
cdr3_nt: TGTGCCAGCAGCAACCGGGACAGGGCGGGTAGGGCTTTCTTT
cdr3_aa: CASSNRDRAGRAFF

j_call: TRBJ1-2
d_call: TRBD1
clone_size: .
v_call: TRBV19
cdr3_nt: TGTGCCAGTAGACCTCCGCAGGGGGATGGCTACACCTTC
cdr3_aa: CASRPPQGDGYTF

j_call: TRBJ2-1
d_call: .
clone_size: once
v_call: TRBV4-1
cdr3_nt: TGCGCCAGCAGCCAAGATATAGGCAGGGACAATGAGCAGTTCTTC
cdr3_aa: CASSQDIGRDNEQFF

j_call: TRBJ2-5
d_call: TRBD2
clone_size: .
v_call: TRBV2
cdr3_nt: TGTGCCAGCAATGGACTAGCGGGGCCTCAAGAGACCCAGTACTTC
cdr3_aa: CASNGLAGPQETQYF

j_call: TRBJ1-5
d_call: TRBD1
clone_size: .
v_call: TRBV7-2
cdr3_nt: TGTGCCAGCAGCCTAACAGGGGGAGGGCAGCCCCAGCATTTT
cdr3_aa: CASSLTGGGQPQHF

j_call: TRBJ2-6
d_call: TRBD2
clone_size: .
v_call: TRBV9
cdr3_nt: TGTGCCAGCAGCGTAGGGGAGGGTGTGATAGGGGCCAACGTCCTGACTTTC
cdr3_aa: CASSVGEGVIGANVLTF

j_call: TRBJ2-2
d_call: TRBD1
clone_size: .
v_call: TRBV6-2/TRBV6-3
cdr3_nt: TGTGCCAGCAGTTACGGGACAGGGGTGAACACCGGGGAGCTGTTTTTT
cdr3_aa: CASSYGTGVNTGELFF

j_call: TRBJ2-7
d_call: .
clone_size: once
v_call: TRBV5-6
cdr3_nt: TGTGCCAGCAGCTTGGACAGGGACCCTAGGGAGCAGTACTTC
cdr3_aa: CASSLDRDPREQYF

j_call: TRBJ1-5
d_call: TRBD1
clone_size: once
v_call: TRBV5-4
cdr3_nt: TGTGCCAGCAGCCCAATGACAGGGGAACACCTTTGGCCCACTCAGCCCCAGCATTTT
cdr3_aa: CASSPMTGEHLWPTQPQHF

j_call: TRBJ1-2
d_call: .
clone_size: once
v_call: TRBV30
cdr3_nt: TGTGCCTGGAGTGCGTTGACTGATCGGTCCTACACCTTC
cdr3_aa: CAWSALTDRSYTF

j_call: TRBJ1-4
d_call: TRBD1
clone_size: .
v_call: TRBV30
cdr3_nt: TGTGCCTGGAGTGAGGACAGGGAACTGTTTTTT
cdr3_aa: CAWSEDRELFF

j_call: TRBJ2-3
d_call: .
clone_size: .
v_call: TRBV9
cdr3_nt: TGTGCCAGCAGCGTAGAGAGCTGGGCGATTAGCACAGATACGCAGTATTTT
cdr3_aa: CASSVESWAISTDTQYF